This TCR beta chain appears in the sequencing data of a study of tumor-infiltrating lymphocytes in oesophageal squamous cell carcinoma. MiXCR, run by TCRdb on the PCR reads, gives a single entry per CDR3 protein. The sample carries tens of thousands of distinct CDR3 sequences, 34% recorded once. A few counts support this clonotype. The germline gives CDR1 SGHVS, CDR2 FQNEAQ. The CDR3 length is 13 residues. The sequenced material came from esophageal tumor tissue. The receptor was isolated from a female donor with esophageal squamous cell carcinoma. This chain uses TRBV7-8 with TRBJ2-1, with D unresolved. The better agreement between TRBJ2-5 and the DNA end casts doubt on the J call. In DNA, the CDR3 is TGTGCCAGCAGCTTAGCTGCCCAAGAGACCCAGTACTTC. Amino acids: CASSLAAQETQYF.